Listed here are 11 T cell receptor beta chains from one sample, sequenced in a study of cytotoxic CD8 clonotypes in ibrutinib-treated CLL. Some clones are missing from TCRdb's copy, which holds only in-frame ones; the method was immunoSEQ multiplex PCR. The sample lists around 140,000 clones, around 84% occurring once. The material sequenced was PBMCs, taken after 36 months of ibrutinib treatment. All receptors derive from a human donor with chronic lymphocytic leukemia.

Comment on this clone: One end of the junction fails to match germline, which may point to a read error. The chain links TRBV5-4 to TRBJ1-2; no definite D call. The CDR3 loop spans 14 amino acids. CDR1 and CDR2 from the germline V gene are SGHNT and YYREEE (reference sequence). CDR3 in amino acids: CASTLGFGNYGYTF. The CDR3 DNA follows: TGTGCCAGCACCTTGGGGTTCGGAAACTATGGCTACACCTTC. The entire variable domain, with the rest obtained from reference TRBV5-4 and TRBJ1-2, is as follows: ETGVTQSPTHLIKTRGQQVTLRCSSQSGHNTVSWYQQALGQGPQFIFQYYREEENGRGNFPPRFSGLQFPNYSSELNVNALELDDSALYLCASTLGFGNYGYTFGSGTRLTVV.

This chain connects TRBV4-1 to TRBJ2-7, with D perhaps matching TRBD2 (5 bases). Per germline, CDR1 MGHRA and CDR2 YSYEKL. V lost 3 bases and J 7 bases, leaving 16 bases between the germline ends. The CDR3 consists of 14 residues. DNA of the CDR3: TGCGCCAGCAGCCACGCCGGGAACTTACGAGAGCAGTACTTC. This codes for CASSHAGNLREQYF.

The V and J genes are TRBV2 and TRBJ1-5; D is uncertain. Germline V gene sequence: CDR1 SNHLY, CDR2 FYNNEI. Trimming pared 1 base from V and 0 bases from J, leaving 7 bases between. The CDR3 is made up of 15 amino acids. The CDR3 nucleotides read TGTGCCAGCAGTGAAGTTTCGAGTAGCAATCAGCCCCAGCATTTT. Protein sequence: CASSEVSSSNQPQHF.

V usage is TRBV4-1 and J usage is TRBJ2-5, with D perhaps being TRBD1 or TRBD2 (5 bases each). The CDR3 extends over 15 amino acids. Germline-derived CDR1 and CDR2 are MGHRA and YSYEKL. Trimming removed 1 base from V and 9 bases from J, with 18 bases in between. The CDR3 DNA follows: TGCGCCAGCAGCCAAGTTCGAGGGGCCCCCGGGGCCCAGTACTTC. This sequence encodes CASSQVRGAPGAQYF.

This clone was counted once. The V call is TRBV4-1, the J call TRBJ2-1, with D perhaps matching TRBD1 or TRBD2 (6 bases each). Germline values: CDR1 MGHRA, CDR2 YSYEKL. V lost 1 base and J 2 bases, leaving 9 bases between the germline ends. The CDR3 totals 15 residues. CDR3 amino acids: CASSQVGGTYNEQFF. CDR3 nucleotides: TGCGCCAGCAGCCAAGTCGGGGGCACCTACAATGAGCAGTTCTTC.

The V and J genes are TRBV11-2 and TRBJ1-2; possible D gene TRBD1, 5 bases. With 9 bases removed from V and 1 base from J, the gap between germline ends came to 15 bases. Germline CDR1 reads SGHAT; CDR2 reads FQNNGV. The CDR3 consists of 14 residues. CDR3 sequence reads: CASTFFGGNYGYTF. The CDR3 nucleotides read TGTGCCAGTACCTTTTTTGGGGGTAACTATGGCTACACCTTC. Full variable domain (rest looked up from reference TRBV11-2 and TRBJ1-2): EAGVAQSPRYKIIEKRQSVAFWCNPISGHATLYWYQQILGQGPKLLIQFQNNGVVDDSQLPKDRFSAERLKGVDSTLKIQPAKLEDSAVYLCASTFFGGNYGYTFGSGTRLTVV.

This clone was observed a handful of times. This rearrangement joins TRBV5-1 to TRBJ2-3; D is unresolved. CDR1 is SGHRS, CDR2 YFSETQ, per germline. The germline V and J ends were trimmed by 6 bases and 2 bases, with 13 bases remaining between them. The CDR3 spans 14 residues. The CDR3 loop reads CASTLNPPTDTQYF. The CDR3 DNA reads as TGCGCCAGCACCTTAAACCCCCCCACAGATACGCAGTATTTT. Variable domain in full (rest from reference TRBV5-1 and TRBJ2-3): KAGVTQTPRYLIKTRGQQVTLSCSPISGHRSVSWYQQTPGQGLQFLFEYFSETQRNKGNFPGRFSGRQFSNSRSEMNVSTLELGDSALYLCASTLNPPTDTQYFGPGTRLTVL.

Only a few counts were recorded for this clone. The chain carries TRBV6-1 and TRBJ1-2; 9 nucleotides line up with TRBD1. The V gene's germline CDR1 is MNHNS and CDR2 SASEGT. V shed 5 bases, J shed 5 bases, and the junction held 6 bases outside the gene matches. The CDR3 is made up of 14 amino acids. The CDR3 DNA follows: TGTGCCAGCAGTACTCCGGGACAGGGTTATGGCTACACCTTC. This encodes CASSTPGQGYGYTF.

The chain uses TRBV15 and TRBJ2-5, with no clear D. The CDR3 has 13 amino acids. Germline CDR1 LNHNV, CDR2 YYDKDF (reference sequence). Trimming removed 0 bases at V and 2 bases at J, with 4 bases between. DNA for the CDR3: TGTGCCACCAGCAGAGATTTTCAAGAGACCCAGTACTTC. This gives the protein CATSRDFQETQYF.

In its sample, this clone was seen once. The rearrangement joins TRBV5-1 to TRBJ2-3; D possibly matches TRBD1 or TRBD2 (5 bases each). Germline V gives CDR1 SGHRS, CDR2 YFSETQ. Trimming shortened V by 0 bases and J by 0 bases, and 14 bases separated the two germline ends. This CDR3 spans 17 amino acids. The CDR3 here is CASSLVGTSRSTDTQYF. CDR3 nucleotide sequence: TGCGCCAGCAGCTTGGTAGGGACCAGCCGAAGCACAGATACGCAGTATTTT.

The chain links TRBV28 to TRBJ1-6, with 11 nucleotides matching TRBD1. Germline V CDR1 and CDR2: MDHEN, SYDVKM. The V segment lost 6 bases and the J segment 6 bases; nucleotides outside the gene matches: 7. The CDR3 has 16 amino acids. The CDR3 nucleotides are TGTGCCAGCAGCCACGGGACAGGGGGTTCTAATTCACCCCTCCACTTT. Its protein product is CASSHGTGGSNSPLHF.